One sample yielded the 5 T cell receptor beta chains listed below, sequenced in a study of response to subunit inactivated influenza vaccine. TCRdb reprocessed the RT-PCR reads with MiXCR, giving one entry per CDR3 protein. The data contain fewer than 700,000 distinct CDR3 sequences, around 13% of them seen just once; the ten biggest clones take up approximately 14%. The sample was PBMCs from blood, taken roughly 46 days after vaccination. The receptors derive from a man aged 45-65 years who received an inactivated influenza vaccine.

This clonotype has only a few counts. V is TRBV29-1 and J is TRBJ2-1; 12 bases fit TRBD2. V trimming: 5 bases; J trimming: 9 bases; junction bases outside the gene matches: 11. Germline CDR1 is SQVTM and CDR2 is ANQGSEA. The CDR3 extends over 15 amino acids. CDR3 amino acids: CSVPWTSGMGGEQFF. The CDR3 DNA is TGCAGCGTTCCTTGGACTAGCGGGATGGGAGGTGAGCAGTTCTTC.

The chain links TRBV7-2 to TRBJ2-7; 8 bases fit TRBD1. The V gene end was trimmed by 5 bases and the J gene end by 4 bases; junction bases not matched to a gene: 16. Germline CDR1 and CDR2: SGHTA and FQGNSA. CDR3 length: 17 amino acids. CDR3 loop: CASSPRKGQGVPYEQYF. CDR3 nucleotides: TGTGCCAGCAGCCCCCGTAAAGGACAGGGAGTTCCTTACGAGCAGTACTTC.

This clonotype was counted at least ten times. The chain recombines TRBV6-6 with TRBJ2-5, with D possibly matching TRBD1 (6 bases). The CDR3 loop spans 13 amino acids. Deletions cut 7 bases from V and 4 bases from J, with 13 bases between. Germline CDR1 and CDR2: MNHNY and SVGAGI (reference sequence). This chain's CDR3 is CASTEPRGETQYF. CDR3 nucleotide sequence: TGTGCCAGCACCGAACCCAGGGGAGAGACCCAGTACTTC.

The genes are TRBV6-1 and TRBJ1-4, with D unclear. The V gene's germline CDR1 is MNHNS and CDR2 SASEGT. CDR3 length: 16 residues. V was clipped by 6 bases and J by 0 bases, with 14 bases between them. The CDR3 loop reads CASSVDVPATNEKLFF. The CDR3 DNA reads as TGTGCCAGCAGCGTGGACGTACCTGCAACTAATGAAAAACTGTTTTTT.

This clonotype was counted at least ten times. The chain has TRBV12-3 or TRBV12-4 and TRBJ1-1; D unresolved. There are 13 residues in the CDR3. Trimming took 1 base from V and 2 from J, leaving 5 bases between them. DNA for the CDR3: TGTGCCAGCAGTTTAGTGAGCAACACTGAAGCTTTCTTT. Translation gives CASSLVSNTEAFF.